Below, 22 T cell receptor beta chains from the same sample are listed, as sequenced in a study of T cell responses to AZD1222 COVID-19 vaccine. Sequenced by immunoSEQ multiplex PCR; TCRdb stores in-frame clones only, minus some. The sample lists about 130,000 clones, about 92% occurring once. Specimen: peripheral blood, collected on day 0 of AZD1222 vaccination. These receptors were collected from an adult in good health.

This clone came up once. The gene calls are TRBV10-2 and TRBJ2-7; D remains unclear. The CDR3 is 14 residues long. Trimming shortened V by 8 bases and J by 1 base, and 15 bases separated the two germline ends. Germline V CDR1 and CDR2: WSHSY, SAAADI. The CDR3 DNA reads TGCGCCAGCGCCCCCTCGTCACCGTCCTACGAGCAGTACTTC. This sequence encodes CASAPSSPSYEQYF.

This chain uses TRBV6-5 with TRBJ1-4; D remains unclear. V shed 0 bases and J shed 5 bases, with 13 bases lying between them. The CDR3 totals 16 residues. CDR1 and CDR2 (germline): MNHEY, SVGAGI. The CDR3 protein is CASSYSSPRVNEKLFF. CDR3 nucleotide sequence: TGTGCCAGCAGTTACTCGAGCCCGAGGGTAAATGAAAAACTGTTTTTT.

This sequence joins TRBV7-2 and TRBJ1-2; D call uncertain. The V gene's germline CDR1 is SGHTA and CDR2 FQGNSA. CDR3 length: 13 residues. Trimming stripped 1 base from V and 6 bases from J, with 9 bases between. Here the CDR3 reads CASSLGRFDGYTF. DNA for the CDR3: TGTGCCAGCAGCTTAGGGAGGTTCGATGGCTACACCTTC.

The count of this clone is one. The gene calls are TRBV5-1 and TRBJ1-5, with D perhaps TRBD1 (6 bases). CDR1 and CDR2 (germline): SGHRS, YFSETQ. The V gene lost 0 bases and the J gene lost 9 bases, with 10 bases spanning the gap. The CDR3 loop spans 13 amino acids. For the CDR3, the DNA is TGCGCCAGCAGCTTGGACAGGGATCGGCCCCAGCATTTT. Amino acid sequence: CASSLDRDRPQHF.

The V call is TRBV7-9, the J call TRBJ1-1; D unresolved. V was trimmed by 5 bases and J by 1 base, leaving 11 bases between them. This CDR3 has 14 amino acids. Germline loops: CDR1 SEHNR, CDR2 FQNEAQ (reference sequence). The CDR3 region has the DNA TGTGCCAGCAGCCCCACCTACTCGAACACTGAAGCTTTCTTT. The encoded protein is CASSPTYSNTEAFF.

In DNA, the CDR3 is TGCGCCAGCAGCGAAGAACAAGAGACCCAGTACTTC. This translates into CASSEEQETQYF. The rearrangement joins TRBV5-1 to TRBJ2-5; D unresolved. Trimming stripped 4 bases from V and 2 bases from J, with 6 bases between. The CDR3 has 12 amino acids. Germline-derived CDR1 and CDR2 are SGHRS and YFSETQ.

The chain is built from TRBV6-2 or TRBV6-3 and TRBJ2-7; 8 bases map to TRBD2. J lost 1 base, V lost 1 base, and 3 bases had no gene match. The length of the CDR3 is 15 residues. Germline lookup yields CDR1 MNHEY and CDR2 SVGEGT. The chain's CDR3 is CASSYYSGASYEQYF. Here the CDR3 DNA reads TGTGCCAGCAGTTACTATAGCGGGGCGTCCTACGAGCAGTACTTC.

This chain joins TRBV6-6 and TRBJ2-7; 7 nucleotides agree with TRBD2. The V segment lost 0 bases and the J segment 0 bases; nucleotides outside the gene matches: 5. CDR1 and CDR2 from the germline V gene are MNHNY and SVGAGI (reference sequence). This CDR3 contains 16 residues. In nucleotides, the CDR3 is TGTGCCAGCAGTTACTCGGCCGGGACTAACTCCTACGAGCAGTACTTC. Residues: CASSYSAGTNSYEQYF.

The chain has TRBV10-3 and TRBJ1-4; D ambiguous. This CDR3 is 16 amino acids long. Germline CDR1 reads ENHRY; CDR2 reads SYGVKD. V dropped 0 bases and J dropped 5 bases, with 13 bases sitting between them. The CDR3 sequence is CAISESFGRINEKLFF. In DNA form, the CDR3 reads TGTGCCATCAGTGAGTCTTTTGGCCGCATCAATGAAAAACTGTTTTTT.

V is TRBV10-3 and J is TRBJ1-6, with a possible D match to TRBD1 (6 bases). V lost 2 bases and J 9 bases, leaving 17 bases between the germline ends. The CDR3 loop spans 16 amino acids. The germline V gene has CDR1 ENHRY and CDR2 SYGVKD. In DNA form, the CDR3 reads TGTGCCATCAGTGAGGAACAGGGCGCGGGGGGTTCACCCCTCCACTTT. This codes for CAISEEQGAGGSPLHF.

This clone was seen more than once but under ten times. This chain joins TRBV10-2 and TRBJ1-5; D unclear. The germline V and J ends were trimmed by 5 bases and 4 bases, with 9 bases remaining between them. Germline lookup yields CDR1 WSHSY and CDR2 SAAADI. This CDR3 is built from 13 residues. CDR3 sequence (DNA): TGCGCCAGCAGTTTCGGAAGGAATCAGCCCCAGCATTTT. Translating gives CASSFGRNQPQHF.

CDR3 sequence (DNA): TGTGCCAGTAGTCTTCGGGAGCGGGAGCCCCAGCATTTT. Its translation is CASSLREREPQHF. The chain employs TRBV19 and TRBJ1-5; D unclear. V shed 5 bases and J shed 8 bases, with 13 bases lying between them. CDR3 length: 13 amino acids. Germline V lookup: CDR1 LNHDA, CDR2 SQIVND (reference sequence).

This chain links TRBV10-3 with TRBJ2-1, with D tentatively TRBD2 (6 bases). The germline gives CDR1 ENHRY, CDR2 SYGVKD. The CDR3 is 13 residues long. DNA of the CDR3: TGTGCGCTGGGGGGAACCCGAAACAATGAGCAGTTCTTC. Translated, it gives CALGGTRNNEQFF.

CDR3 region: CASSFRQIYGYTF. CDR3 in DNA: TGTGCCAGCAGCTTTCGGCAGATATATGGCTACACCTTC. V is TRBV7-9 and J is TRBJ1-2, with no clear D. The CDR3 has 13 amino acids. The V end lost 3 bases, the J end lost 5 bases, and 10 bases lay between the germline ends. CDR1 SEHNR and CDR2 FQNEAQ come from the germline V gene (reference sequence).

The J gene is TRBJ1-5, the V gene TRBV30; D remains unclear. CDR3 size: 17 residues. The germline CDR1 and CDR2 sequences are GTSNPN and SVGIG (reference sequence). V was clipped by 0 bases and J by 2 bases, with 17 bases between them. The CDR3 reads CAWSVRSSALGNQPQHF. CDR3 nucleotide sequence: TGTGCCTGGAGTGTTAGGTCGTCAGCTCTCGGCAATCAGCCCCAGCATTTT.

This chain uses TRBV28 with TRBJ1-6; 10 bases agree with TRBD1. The CDR3 extends over 15 amino acids. Per the germline V gene, CDR1 is MDHEN and CDR2 is SYDVKM. Trimming removed 9 bases from V and 7 bases from J; junction bases left unmatched: 9. The CDR3 reads CASLMGTGANSPLHF. DNA for the CDR3: TGTGCCAGTTTGATGGGGACAGGGGCCAATTCACCCCTCCACTTT.

The chain carries TRBV5-6 and TRBJ1-1, with 7 bases fitting TRBD1. Germline values: CDR1 SGHDT, CDR2 YYEEEE. The J segment lost 1 base and the V segment lost 5 bases, leaving 5 bases of the junction unmatched. CDR3 length: 14 residues. CDR3 in DNA: TGTGCCAGCAGAAAAACAGGGGCGAACACTGAAGCTTTCTTT. Encoded protein: CASRKTGANTEAFF. Looking up the rest from reference TRBV5-6 and TRBJ1-1 gives the full variable domain: DAGVTQSPTHLIKTRGQQVTLRCSPKSGHDTVSWYQQALGQGPQFIFQYYEEEERQRGNFPDRFSGHQFPNYSSELNVNALLLGDSALYLCASRKTGANTEAFFGQGTRLTVV.

The CDR3 DNA sequence: TGTGCCAGCAGCCAAGGATTCTCTAGCGGGGGGGCGGGCACCGGGGAGCTGTTTTTT. Its protein product is CASSQGFSSGGAGTGELFF. This sequence joins TRBV4-2 and TRBJ2-2, with TRBD2 matching over 12 bases. CDR1 LGHNA and CDR2 YNFKEQ come from the germline V gene. V trimming: 1 base; J trimming: 4 bases; junction bases outside the gene matches: 10. CDR3 length: 19 residues.

V is TRBV20-1 and J is TRBJ2-7; 12 bases agree with TRBD1. Germline-derived CDR1 and CDR2 are DFQATT and SNEGSKA (reference sequence). The V and J ends lost 3 bases and 9 bases, in that order; junction bases with no gene match: 3. This CDR3 is 12 amino acids long. CDR3 sequence: CSASGTGGMQYF. The CDR3 DNA reads as TGCAGTGCTAGTGGGACAGGGGGCATGCAGTACTTC.

The J gene is TRBJ2-6, the V gene TRBV5-1; D is unresolved. CDR3 length: 15 amino acids. The V gene's germline CDR1 is SGHRS and CDR2 YFSETQ. Trimming removed 4 bases from V and 0 bases from J, with 8 bases in between. The CDR3 sequence is CASSVAISGANVLTF. In DNA, the CDR3 is TGCGCCAGCAGCGTGGCGATCTCTGGGGCCAACGTCCTGACTTTC.

The genes are TRBV3-1 (or the pseudogene TRBV3-2) and TRBJ2-5, with 7 positions matching TRBD2. With 0 bases clipped from V and 5 bases from J, the junction kept 12 bases outside the gene matches. Germline CDR1 is LGHDT and CDR2 is YNNKEL (reference sequence). There are 17 residues in the CDR3. CDR3 DNA: TGTGCCAGCAGCCAAGATTCCCTAGCGGACTTGTGGGAGACCCAGTACTTC. Its translation is CASSQDSLADLWETQYF.

CDR3 region: CASSNRQGALNEQYF. CDR3 in DNA: TGTGCCAGCAGTAACCGACAGGGGGCTTTAAACGAGCAGTACTTC. V usage is TRBV28 and J usage is TRBJ2-7; TRBD1 aligns across 10 bases. This CDR3 comprises 15 residues. Germline CDR1 and CDR2: MDHEN and SYDVKM. Trimming removed 5 bases from V and 5 bases from J; junction bases left unmatched: 9.